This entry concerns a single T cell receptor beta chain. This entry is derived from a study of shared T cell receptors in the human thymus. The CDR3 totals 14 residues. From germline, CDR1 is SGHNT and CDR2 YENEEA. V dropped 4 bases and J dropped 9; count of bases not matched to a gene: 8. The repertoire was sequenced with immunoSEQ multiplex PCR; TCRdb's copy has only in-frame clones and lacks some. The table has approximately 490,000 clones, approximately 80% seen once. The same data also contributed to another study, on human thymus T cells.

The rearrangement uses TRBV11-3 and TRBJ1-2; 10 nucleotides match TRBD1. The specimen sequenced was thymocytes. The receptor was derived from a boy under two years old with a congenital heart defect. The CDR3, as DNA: TGTGCCAGCAGCTCCTCGACAGGGGGCGATCGCTACACCTTC. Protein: CASSSSTGGDRYTF.